This T cell receptor (beta chain) was found in a study of identical twins. General study points: Weaker excess twin sharing was seen among beta out-of-frame sequences. Abundant cord blood beta clonotypes carried fewer insertions; memory repertoires showed none. Findings depended on cross-sectional statistics rather than tracking the same donors.

TCRdb analysed the 5' RACE reads with MiXCR anew, one entry per CDR3 protein. The sample records about 570,000 distinct CDR3 sequences, more than 9% being singletons. This clonotype has only a few counts. The antigen is not known. The same data also went into a second study, on yellow fever vaccine responses in identical twins.

Sequencing was carried out using PBMCs. The clonotype originates from a woman under 30 in good health.

The CDR3 loop is CASSQDWLASVGETQYF. For the CDR3, the DNA is TGCGCCAGCAGCCAAGATTGGCTAGCGTCAGTGGGGGAGACCCAGTACTTC. The chain has TRBV4-1 and TRBJ2-5; D might be TRBD2 (6 bases). Germline-derived CDR1 and CDR2 are MGHRA and YSYEKL. The CDR3 has 17 amino acids. V was clipped by 0 bases and J by 5 bases, with 19 bases between them.